This T cell receptor beta chain stems from a study of blood T cell repertoires in COVID-19. Germline lookup yields CDR1 SGHRS and CDR2 YFSETQ. The CDR3 sequence is 14 residues long. The trim removed 4 bases at V and 6 bases at J, leaving 8 bases unmatched. Profiled with immunoSEQ multiplex PCR; TCRdb holds only in-frame clones, not every one. The repertoire holds about 75,000 clones, with about nine tenths as singletons. This TCR came from a woman in her forties or fifties with acute or convalescent COVID-19. The chain uses TRBV5-1 and TRBJ1-2; TRBD1 agrees at 8 bases. The sequenced sample was peripheral blood. CDR3 nucleotides: TGCGCCAGCAGCCAAGGACAGGGAGAGGATGGCTACACCTTC. Translating it yields CASSQGQGEDGYTF.